This TCR beta chain stems from a study of blood T cells in healthy people across ages. Overall study findings and caveats: PBMCs left unsorted prevented a conclusive naive versus antigen-experienced comparison.

V dropped 1 base and J dropped 4 bases, with 26 bases sitting between them. The V gene's germline CDR1 is SGDLS and CDR2 YYNGEE. There are 19 residues in the CDR3. Regarding this clonotype: The antigen remains undetermined.

Then a second PCR, running roughly 7 to 11 cycles, was carried out with a sample-barcoded 5' primer and a J-beta primer mix. From the 5' RACE reads, TCRdb called clonotypes with MiXCR, one entry per CDR3 protein. The top ten clones hold around 0.75% of a sample with fewer than 1,200,000 distinct CDR3 sequences, around 25% of them seen once. The data were also submitted as part of a second study, on T cells of mothers and their children.

The receptor comes from a girl aged 2 to 10 in good health. Sequencing was performed on blood. The chain links TRBV9 to TRBJ1-1, with a tentative D call TRBD1 (5 bases). As DNA, the CDR3 is TGTGCCAGCAGCGTATCGATCGGGGAGGGAGGGACGGGGTCCACTGAAGCTTTCTTT. Its translation is CASSVSIGEGGTGSTEAFF.